The source of this T cell receptor (beta chain) is a study of blood T cell repertoires in COVID-19. Across the whole study: T cells, B-cell-depleted T cells, or PBMCs supplied cDNA or gDNA.

Authors' analysis steps: The authors estimated nucleated cell counts from reference gene primer amplification. Some clones are missing from TCRdb's copy, which holds only in-frame ones; the method was immunoSEQ multiplex PCR. V and J calls and clone size follow that table, whereas D and trimming were derived from the DNA. Among about 130,000 clones listed, approximately 70% were seen once. This CDR3 comprises 16 residues. Germline V gene lookup returns CDR1 MNHEY and CDR2 SMNVEV (reference sequence). V lost 2 bases, J lost 4 bases, and 4 bases stayed unmatched. The sequenced sample consisted of peripheral blood. The clonotype was recovered from a woman in her seventies with acute or convalescent COVID-19. The chain is built from TRBV27 and TRBJ2-1, with 11 nucleotides matching TRBD2. DNA of the CDR3: TGTGCCAGCAGTTTAATAGCGGGAGGGCTGTACAATGAGCAGTTCTTC. It translates to CASSLIAGGLYNEQFF.